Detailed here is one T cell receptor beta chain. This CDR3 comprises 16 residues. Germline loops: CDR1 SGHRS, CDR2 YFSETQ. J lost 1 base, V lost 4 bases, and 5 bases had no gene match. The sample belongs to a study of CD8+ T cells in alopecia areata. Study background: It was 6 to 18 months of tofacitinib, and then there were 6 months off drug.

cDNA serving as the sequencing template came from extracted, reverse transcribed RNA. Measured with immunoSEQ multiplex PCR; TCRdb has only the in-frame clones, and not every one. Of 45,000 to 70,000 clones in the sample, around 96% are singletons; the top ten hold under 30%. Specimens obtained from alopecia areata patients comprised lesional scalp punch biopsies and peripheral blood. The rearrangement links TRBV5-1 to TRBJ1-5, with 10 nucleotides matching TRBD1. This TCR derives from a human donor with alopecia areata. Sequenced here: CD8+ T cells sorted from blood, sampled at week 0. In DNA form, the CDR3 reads TGCGCCAGCAGCCCTGGGACAGGGGAAAGCAATCAGCCCCAGCATTTT. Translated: CASSPGTGESNQPQHF.